These T cell receptor beta chains were read from a single sample in a study of patients and donors after allogeneic stem cell transplantation. TCRdb redid the calling of the RT-PCR reads with MiXCR, one entry per CDR3 protein. This table holds around 23,000 distinct CDR3 sequences, about 28% found once. Input material: blood, either unsorted or a sorted T cell fraction (not recorded which). These receptors were taken from a human donor who was either an allogeneic HSCT recipient or a stem cell or donor lymphocyte infusion donor (not recorded which). It is not recorded whose cells these are; they may come from a transplant donor. Both conserved end residues are part of each CDR3. Each record gives: CDR3 protein, CDR3 DNA, J gene, clone size, V gene, D gene. D genes are given only for firm matches. Clone size is given for some rows only: seen once, a few or many times, or a class if the clone is expanded.

CDR3: CATSRDLLRTGSSTDTQYF
DNA: TGTGCCACCAGCAGAGATCTCCTCAGGACCGGGTCTAGCACAGATACGCAGTATTTT
J: TRBJ2-3
size: medium-sized
V: TRBV15
D: -

CDR3: CASSRTAGDSPLHF
DNA: TGCGCCAGCAGCCGGACTGCGGGGGATTCACCCCTCCACTTT
J: TRBJ1-6
size: few
V: TRBV5-1
D: -

CDR3: CASSQVLGETQYF
DNA: TGTGCCAGCAGCCAAGTCCTGGGGGAGACCCAGTACTTC
J: TRBJ2-5
size: -
V: TRBV3-1
D: -

CDR3: CAISEGRGGYEQYF
DNA: TGTGCCATCAGTGAAGGCAGGGGAGGATACGAGCAGTATTTC
J: TRBJ2-7
size: few
V: TRBV10-3
D: -

CDR3: CASSPDSNISPLHF
DNA: TGCGCCAGCAGCCCTGACTCCAACATTTCACCCCTCCACTTT
J: TRBJ1-6
size: few
V: TRBV5-1
D: -

CDR3: CASRTGFYNSPLHF
DNA: TGTGCCAGCCGTACAGGGTTCTATAATTCACCCCTCCACTTT
J: TRBJ1-6
size: many
V: TRBV6-5
D: -

CDR3: CASSLAPSYEQYF
DNA: TGCGCCAGCAGCTTGGCACCTTCCTACGAGCAGTACTTC
J: TRBJ2-7
size: few
V: TRBV5-1
D: -

CDR3: CASSPFLHTQYF
DNA: TGTGCCAGCAGTCCCTTTTTACATACGCAGTATTTT
J: TRBJ2-3
size: -
V: TRBV12-3/TRBV12-4
D: -

CDR3: CASSLRTAPQPQHF
DNA: TGTGCCAGCAGCCTCCGAACAGCCCCTCAGCCCCAGCATTTT
J: TRBJ1-5
size: few
V: TRBV6-6
D: -

CDR3: CASTKGTGGSQPQHF
DNA: TGTGCCAGCACTAAGGGGACAGGGGGCTCTCAGCCCCAGCATTTT
J: TRBJ1-5
size: few
V: TRBV6-1
D: TRBD1

CDR3: CASSYEGSPLHF
DNA: TGTGCCAGCAGTTATGAAGGTTCACCCCTCCACTTT
J: TRBJ1-6
size: -
V: TRBV6-5
D: -

CDR3: CASSSWGCQGPFNSPLHF
DNA: TGTGCCAGCAGCTCCTGGGGGTGCCAGGGACCTTTTAATTCACCCCTCCACTTT
J: TRBJ1-6
size: large
V: TRBV7-2
D: -

CDR3: CSAREGSTDTQYF
DNA: TGCAGTGCTAGGGAGGGTAGCACAGATACGCAGTATTTT
J: TRBJ2-3
size: many
V: TRBV20-1
D: -

CDR3: CASSVKPNTEAFF
DNA: TGTGCCAGCAGCGTCAAGCCGAACACTGAAGCTTTCTTT
J: TRBJ1-1
size: few
V: TRBV7-9
D: -

CDR3: CASSATGSYGYTF
DNA: TGTGCCAGCAGCGCGACAGGGTCCTATGGCTACACCTTC
J: TRBJ1-2
size: -
V: TRBV9
D: TRBD1

CDR3: CASSETGTVYEQYF
DNA: TGTGCCAGCAGTGAGACAGGAACGGTTTACGAGCAGTACTTC
J: TRBJ2-7
size: few
V: TRBV6-4
D: -

CDR3: CSARDTLGPGNSPLHF
DNA: TGCAGTGCTAGAGATACACTAGGTCCGGGAAATTCACCCCTCCACTTT
J: TRBJ1-6
size: -
V: TRBV20-1
D: -

CDR3: CASSLQGGTEAFF
DNA: TGTGCCAGCAGCCTCCAGGGTGGCACTGAAGCTTTCTTT
J: TRBJ1-1
size: few
V: TRBV7-3
D: -

CDR3: CASRGQGAGTEAFF
DNA: TGTGCCAGCAGGGGACAGGGGGCAGGCACTGAAGCTTTCTTT
J: TRBJ1-1
size: -
V: TRBV6-6
D: TRBD1

CDR3: CASSQSGQVKETQYF
DNA: TGTGCCAGCAGCCAGTCGGGACAGGTCAAAGAGACCCAGTACTTC
J: TRBJ2-5
size: few
V: TRBV4-2
D: TRBD1

CDR3: CASSYGRQINSPLHF
DNA: TGTGCCAGCAGTTACGGGAGGCAGATTAATTCACCCCTCCACTTT
J: TRBJ1-6
size: -
V: TRBV6-5
D: -

CDR3: CASSYSAAGGSSPLHF
DNA: TGTGCCAGCAGTTACTCGGCTGCCGGGGGGAGTTCACCCCTCCACTTT
J: TRBJ1-6
size: few
V: TRBV6-6
D: -

CDR3: CASSPWLNTEAFF
DNA: TGTGCCAGCTCACCATGGCTGAACACTGAAGCTTTCTTT
J: TRBJ1-1
size: few
V: TRBV18
D: -

CDR3: CASSLVDFTDTQYF
DNA: TGCGCCAGCAGCTTGGTGGACTTCACAGATACGCAGTATTTT
J: TRBJ2-3
size: many
V: TRBV5-1
D: -

CDR3: CASSQESKGIRYYEQYF
DNA: TGTGCCAGCAGCCAAGAGAGCAAAGGGATCCGTTATTACGAGCAGTACTTC
J: TRBJ2-7
size: -
V: TRBV4-2
D: -

CDR3: CATSSLGRGEVNEQFF
DNA: TGTGCCACCAGCAGCCTTGGGCGGGGAGAAGTCAATGAGCAGTTCTTC
J: TRBJ2-1
size: many
V: TRBV15
D: -

CDR3: CSATYTGIGNSPLHF
DNA: TGCAGTGCTACGTATACAGGGATAGGGAATTCACCCCTCCACTTT
J: TRBJ1-6
size: many
V: TRBV20-1
D: -

CDR3: CASSLSFSGTADTQYF
DNA: TGTGCCAGCAGTTTAAGTTTCAGCGGGACCGCAGATACGCAGTATTTT
J: TRBJ2-3
size: -
V: TRBV12-3/TRBV12-4
D: TRBD2

CDR3: CASRSNAGADTQYF
DNA: TGTGCCAGCAGATCTAACGCCGGTGCGGATACGCAGTATTTT
J: TRBJ2-3
size: -
V: TRBV7-2
D: -

CDR3: CSAYEIGRSSPYEQYF
DNA: TGCAGTGCTTATGAGATCGGGCGTTCGTCCCCCTACGAGCAGTACTTC
J: TRBJ2-7
size: -
V: TRBV20-1
D: -

CDR3: CASSFIEGLGNQPQHF
DNA: TGTGCCAGCAGTTTCATTGAGGGATTAGGCAATCAGCCCCAGCATTTT
J: TRBJ1-5
size: few
V: TRBV12-3/TRBV12-4
D: -

CDR3: CAISESRGQGGSNEQFF
DNA: TGTGCCATCAGTGAGTCGAGAGGACAGGGAGGAAGTAATGAGCAGTTCTTC
J: TRBJ2-1
size: -
V: TRBV10-3
D: TRBD1

CDR3: CATSRFLGLGNTIYF
DNA: TGTGCCACCAGCAGATTTTTGGGGTTAGGAAACACCATATATTTT
J: TRBJ1-3
size: -
V: TRBV15
D: -

CDR3: CASSLGLAGTYEQYF
DNA: TGTGCCAGCAGTTTGGGTCTAGCGGGGACCTACGAGCAGTACTTC
J: TRBJ2-7
size: -
V: TRBV27
D: TRBD2

CDR3: CASTSTRLNSYTF
DNA: TGTGCCAGCACCTCGACCCGCCTTAACAGCTACACCTTC
J: TRBJ1-2
size: many
V: TRBV6-5
D: -

CDR3: CASSPPGGSPLHF
DNA: TGTGCCAGCTCACCACCGGGGGGTTCACCCCTCCACTTT
J: TRBJ1-6
size: few
V: TRBV18
D: -

CDR3: CASGEGGYTF
DNA: TGTGCCAGCGGAGAGGGAGGCTACACCTTC
J: TRBJ1-2
size: -
V: TRBV6-6
D: -

CDR3: CASKEAGSETQYF
DNA: TGTGCCAGCAAGGAAGCGGGCTCAGAGACCCAGTACTTC
J: TRBJ2-5
size: few
V: TRBV28
D: -

CDR3: CASSVGPDREQGYTF
DNA: TGTGCCAGCAGCGTAGGCCCTGACAGGGAACAAGGCTACACCTTC
J: TRBJ1-2
size: -
V: TRBV9
D: TRBD1

CDR3: CASSLQGSETQYF
DNA: TGCGCCAGCAGCTTGCAGGGGTCAGAGACCCAGTACTTC
J: TRBJ2-5
size: -
V: TRBV5-1
D: -

CDR3: CASSNWKGLYEKLFF
DNA: TGTGCCAGCAGCAATTGGAAGGGGCTTTATGAAAAACTGTTTTTT
J: TRBJ1-4
size: -
V: TRBV11-2
D: -

CDR3: CAWSVGSLYEQYF
DNA: TGTGCCTGGAGTGTAGGCAGCCTCTACGAGCAGTACTTC
J: TRBJ2-7
size: -
V: TRBV30
D: -

CDR3: CASSPPDSSNTEAFF
DNA: TGTGCCAGCAGCCCACCCGACAGTTCGAACACTGAAGCTTTCTTT
J: TRBJ1-1
size: many
V: TRBV7-8
D: -

CDR3: CSARSEIMGSPLHF
DNA: TGCAGTGCTAGAAGTGAAATCATGGGATCACCCCTCCACTTT
J: TRBJ1-6
size: -
V: TRBV20-1
D: -

CDR3: CATSDLGDSSTDTQYF
DNA: TGTGCCACCAGTGATTTGGGCGACTCTAGCACAGATACGCAGTATTTT
J: TRBJ2-3
size: -
V: TRBV24-1
D: -

CDR3: CASSADADTQYF
DNA: TGTGCCAGCAGCGCGGATGCAGATACGCAGTATTTT
J: TRBJ2-3
size: -
V: TRBV9
D: -

CDR3: CASSLAGRGYGYTF
DNA: TGCGCCAGCAGCTTGGCGGGGAGAGGCTATGGCTACACCTTC
J: TRBJ1-2
size: -
V: TRBV5-1
D: -

CDR3: CASWDYSETQYF
DNA: TGTGCCTCCTGGGACTACTCGGAGACCCAGTACTTC
J: TRBJ2-5
size: -
V: TRBV3-1
D: TRBD2

CDR3: CASSYGGRRGTEAFF
DNA: TGTGCCAGCAGTTACGGTGGGAGAAGGGGCACTGAAGCTTTCTTT
J: TRBJ1-1
size: -
V: TRBV6-5
D: -